The clone carrying this T cell receptor gamma chain has a count of ten or more. Its antigen is unknown. The mismatch at residue 5 between this DNA's translation and the TCRdb protein of a much larger clone likely reflects a read error; the protein shown is translated from the DNA. Vgamma9/Vdelta2+ and Vdelta2-negative gammadelta T cells were flow-sorted from PBMC for bulk sequencing. The entry originates in a study of γδ T cells in repeated Plasmodium falciparum infection. Background on the study: Malian children with intense seasonal malaria exposure were compared with matched Australian children. Malaria-naive adults were infected with P. falciparum NF54 four times over around 600 days. Sampling occurred at baseline, pre-infection for selected infections, and 21 days post-infection.

TCRdb reprocessed the multiplex PCR reads through CATT. This table holds tens of thousands of gamma-chain clones, around 2.9% found once. Study-wide results and limits: Vdelta2-negative gammadelta repertoires, largely Vdelta1+, seemingly showed infection-driven waves of new clonal selection.

The junction had 5 bases not matched to a gene; V was cut back by 5 bases and J by 7 bases. CDR1 is VTNTFY, CDR2 YDVSTARD, per germline (reference sequence). The CDR3 sequence is 11 residues long. V and J are TRGV3 and TRGJ1 or TRGJ2. Sequencing input: gamma-delta T cells from blood. The sequence came from a pool of human donors (malaria-infected and uninfected, not separated). The CDR3 sequence is CATWGRYKKLF. The CDR3 bases are TGTGCCACCTGGGGAAGGTATAAGAAACTCTTT.